Following are 18 T cell receptor beta chains from one sample sequenced in a study of early T cells in non-severe SARS-CoV-2 infection. Via MiXCR, TCRdb re-called the 5' RACE reads, giving one row per CDR3 protein. The table has 70,000 or so distinct CDR3 sequences, around 9.1% seen once; the top ten hold 7.6%. The source material was whole blood, sampled at baseline. The receptor set was obtained from an adult who was a healthcare worker with PCR-confirmed SARS-CoV-2 infection or an uninfected control (not recorded which).

This clonotype was observed a few times. CDR3 coding DNA: TGTGCCAGCAGCTTGCACCCACAAGAGACCCAGTACTTC. It translates to CASSLHPQETQYF. This chain links TRBV5-5 with TRBJ2-5; D remains ambiguous. The germline V gene encodes CDR1 SGHKS and CDR2 YYEKEE (reference sequence). This CDR3 contains 13 residues. The V end was cut by 1 base, the J end by 2 bases, with 6 bases between.

In this sample, this clonotype turned up a few times. This chain uses TRBV10-3 with TRBJ2-7, with a tentative D call TRBD1 (6 bases). Trimming removed 6 bases at V and 1 base at J, with 22 bases between. This CDR3 has 17 residues. Germline CDR1 reads ENHRY; CDR2 reads SYGVKD. The CDR3 region is CAIRKTHSSRGSYEQYF. In DNA, the CDR3 is TGTGCCATCAGGAAAACCCACTCTAGCAGGGGATCCTACGAGCAGTACTTC.

J is TRBJ1-2 and V is TRBV18; D unresolved. Trimming stripped 3 bases from V and 7 bases from J, with 24 bases between. Looked up from germline, CDR1 is KGHSH and CDR2 is LQKENI. This CDR3 spans 17 amino acids. The CDR3 region has the DNA TGTGCCAGCTCACCGCTTGACGGGATCGCTCTAAAGGCTGGCTACACCTTC. This encodes CASSPLDGIALKAGYTF.

This clonotype came up many times. This chain links TRBV20-1 with TRBJ1-2; 9 nucleotides match TRBD1. The germline V gene encodes CDR1 DFQATT and CDR2 SNEGSKA (reference sequence). V was clipped by 1 base and J by 13 bases; unmatched bases: 4. The CDR3 consists of 11 residues. CDR3: CSARGTGGGTF. Here the CDR3 DNA reads TGCAGTGCTAGAGGAACAGGGGGCGGCACCTTC.

CDR3 DNA sequence: TGTGCCAGCAGCTCCGGGCCGGGACAGAGTTACGAGCAGTACTTC. The encoded protein is CASSSGPGQSYEQYF. V usage is TRBV13 and J usage is TRBJ2-7; TRBD1 matches 7 bases. The V segment lost 4 bases and the J segment 4 bases; nucleotides outside the gene matches: 10. The CDR3 extends over 15 amino acids. Germline loops: CDR1 PRHDT, CDR2 FYEKMQ (reference sequence).

The V gene is TRBV20-1, the J gene TRBJ2-1; maybe TRBD1 (5 bases). The germline V gene has CDR1 DFQATT and CDR2 SNEGSKA (reference sequence). The CDR3 spans 16 residues. Deletions cut 2 bases from V and 0 bases from J, with 14 bases between. CDR3 nucleotides: TGCAGTGCTAGATTGCCAGGGCGGAGCTCCTACAATGAGCAGTTCTTC. Its protein is CSARLPGRSSYNEQFF.

This clonotype showed up just a few times. The chain joins TRBV7-9 to TRBJ2-7; 8 positions agree with TRBD1. Germline CDR1 reads SEHNR; CDR2 reads FQNEAQ (reference sequence). J lost 5 bases, V lost 4 bases, and 13 bases had no gene match. The CDR3 has 16 residues. CDR3: CASSWGSGGMTDEQYF. CDR3 nucleotide sequence: TGTGCCAGCAGCTGGGGATCAGGGGGCATGACGGACGAGCAGTACTTC.

This chain joins TRBV28 and TRBJ2-7; D gene uncertain. Trimming left V 2 bases short and J 4 bases short, with 6 bases between. This CDR3 contains 12 residues. CDR1 and CDR2 from the germline V gene are MDHEN and SYDVKM. CDR3: CASSLSWYEQYF. The CDR3 DNA reads TGTGCCAGCAGTTTAAGCTGGTACGAGCAGTACTTC.

This clonotype came up a few times. The chain employs TRBV4-1 and TRBJ1-3; D call uncertain. Trimming removed 0 bases at V and 0 bases at J, with 6 bases between. This CDR3 region has 15 residues. Germline lookup yields CDR1 MGHRA and CDR2 YSYEKL. CDR3 sequence: CASSQDPFSGNTIYF. In DNA form, the CDR3 reads TGCGCCAGCAGCCAAGACCCCTTCTCTGGAAACACCATATATTTT.

The chain combines TRBV7-2 with TRBJ2-7; D is possibly TRBD1 (6 bases). This CDR3 region has 14 residues. V was pared by 1 base and J by 4 bases, with 11 bases between. Germline V gene sequence: CDR1 SGHTA, CDR2 FQGNSA. CDR3 DNA: TGTGCCAGCAGCTTAGTACAGGGAAGATACGAGCAGTACTTC. It translates to CASSLVQGRYEQYF.

This clonotype was detected ten times or more. This chain uses TRBV6-6 with TRBJ1-5, with D tentatively TRBD1 (5 bases). The CDR3 extends over 14 amino acids. Trimming left V 3 bases short and J 5 bases short, with 11 bases between. Germline V CDR1 and CDR2: MNHNY, SVGAGI (reference sequence). The CDR3, as DNA: TGTGCCAGCAGTTATAGGGACGGATATCAGCCCCAGCATTTT. It translates to CASSYRDGYQPQHF.

Note on this clonotype: An end of the junction differs from the germline gene, which may be a read error. The chain recombines TRBV20-1 with TRBJ2-6; unclear D gene. Germline loops: CDR1 DFQATT, CDR2 SNEGSKA (reference sequence). The CDR3 runs 14 residues. DNA for the CDR3: TGCAGTGCGAGAGGCGAGTCTGGGGCCAACGTCCTGACTTTC. Amino acids: CSARGESGANVLTF.

The V gene is TRBV12-3 or TRBV12-4, the J gene TRBJ1-1; no clear D gene. Trimming stripped 2 bases from V and 3 bases from J, with 7 bases between. The CDR3 spans 13 residues. For the CDR3, the DNA is TGTGCCAGCAGTTTATCCGAGTACACTGAAGCTTTCTTT. This gives the protein CASSLSEYTEAFF.

This clonotype has only a few counts. This chain links TRBV5-1 with TRBJ2-5, with a tentative D call TRBD2 (5 bases). The germline V gene encodes CDR1 SGHRS and CDR2 YFSETQ. With 5 bases removed from V and 2 bases from J, the gap between germline ends came to 7 bases. The CDR3 has 12 amino acids. The CDR3 sequence: CASSGEQETQYF. In nucleotides, the CDR3 is TGCGCCAGCAGTGGGGAGCAAGAGACCCAGTACTTC.

The V and J genes are TRBV11-2 and TRBJ2-4, with unresolved D. V lost 1 base, J lost 6 bases, and 4 bases lay in between. The CDR3 contains 12 residues. Germline-derived CDR1 and CDR2 are SGHAT and FQNNGV. As DNA, the CDR3 is TGTGCCAGCAGCTTAGCGTCAAACATTCAGTACTTC. This translates into CASSLASNIQYF.

The V gene is TRBV4-1, the J gene TRBJ2-7; D is unclear. Trimming took 0 bases from V and 0 from J, leaving 9 bases between them. In germline, CDR1 is MGHRA, CDR2 YSYEKL. The CDR3 extends over 15 amino acids. CDR3 sequence (DNA): TGCGCCAGCAGCCAAGATCGTTACAGCTCCTACGAGCAGTACTTC. Its protein is CASSQDRYSSYEQYF.

This clonotype was seen a handful of times. The CDR3 region is CASSLGQGASEAFF. CDR3 in DNA: TGTGCCAGCAGTTTAGGTCAGGGGGCATCTGAAGCTTTCTTT. The V and J genes are TRBV12-3 or TRBV12-4 and TRBJ1-1, with 8 bases that match TRBD1. The CDR3 runs to 14 residues. V lost 1 base to trimming and J lost 6 bases; unmatched junction nucleotides: 4.

This clonotype was seen a few times. J is TRBJ2-5 and V is TRBV4-1; perhaps TRBD2 as D (5 bases). The germline gives CDR1 MGHRA, CDR2 YSYEKL. The CDR3 has 14 amino acids. V was clipped by 5 bases and J by 9 bases, with 19 bases between them. CDR3 nucleotides: TGCGCCAGCAGCGGACGAGGGTTGTTGGACCCCCAGTACTTC. This translates into CASSGRGLLDPQYF.